Listed here are 8 T cell receptor beta chains from one sample, sequenced in a study of cytomegalovirus exposure and HLA in healthy donors. Method: immunoSEQ multiplex PCR; TCRdb's copy keeps in-frame clones and lacks some. The sample carries some 310,000 clones, approximately 86% recorded once. The sample taken for sequencing was PBMCs. Source of these receptors: a man aged 25 to 40 in good health and CMV-seronegative.

V and J are TRBV11-2 and TRBJ2-1, with TRBD2 matching over 10 bases. Germline V gene lookup returns CDR1 SGHAT and CDR2 FQNNGV. The trim removed 0 bases at V and 5 bases at J, leaving 10 bases unmatched. CDR3 size: 18 residues. The CDR3 coding sequence is TGTGCCAGCAGCTTAGATCGGAGTCTAGCGGGGGCCCACAATGAGCAGTTCTTC. Translated: CASSLDRSLAGAHNEQFF.

The chain is built from TRBV2 and TRBJ2-5; 7 nucleotides match TRBD1. The ends lost 6 bases at V and 2 bases at J; junction bases unmatched: 18. The CDR3 extends over 18 amino acids. Germline values: CDR1 SNHLY, CDR2 FYNNEI. CDR3 amino acids: CASSLGDRFILGQETQYF. CDR3 DNA: TGTGCCAGCAGCTTAGGGGACAGATTTATCCTGGGGCAAGAGACCCAGTACTTC.

The rearrangement uses TRBV7-2 and TRBJ1-5; D call uncertain. The CDR3 spans 14 residues. V was trimmed by 3 bases and J by 0 bases, leaving 6 bases between them. CDR1 and CDR2 (germline): SGHTA, FQGNSA. CDR3 bases: TGTGCCAGCAGCTTTGACATTAGCAATCAGCCCCAGCATTTT. Translated, it gives CASSFDISNQPQHF.

This chain links TRBV30 with TRBJ1-2, with 11 bases fitting TRBD1. V was clipped by 3 bases and J by 6 bases; unmatched bases: 6. Germline lookup yields CDR1 GTSNPN and CDR2 SVGIG (reference sequence). This CDR3 spans 14 amino acids. CDR3 in amino acids: CAWSRDRGRDGYTF. The CDR3 coding sequence is TGTGCCTGGAGCCGGGACAGGGGGAGGGATGGCTACACCTTC.

The chain has TRBV14 and TRBJ1-1, with D possibly being TRBD1 (6 bases). The CDR3 sequence is 15 residues long. The germline gives CDR1 SGHDN, CDR2 FVKESK. V was shortened by 1 base and J by 5 bases, with 14 bases between the two germline ends. This CDR3 reads CASSQVGGAKTEAFF. The CDR3 DNA sequence: TGTGCCAGCAGCCAAGTTGGGGGGGCGAAGACTGAAGCTTTCTTT.

The chain links TRBV19 to TRBJ1-2, with TRBD1 matching over 7 bases. Germline CDR1 and CDR2: LNHDA and SQIVND (reference sequence). The V segment lost 4 bases and the J segment 4 bases; nucleotides outside the gene matches: 3. The CDR3 extends over 13 amino acids. As DNA, the CDR3 is TGTGCCAGTAGTAGCAGGGGGTTCTATGGCTACACCTTC. Translating it yields CASSSRGFYGYTF.

The chain joins TRBV14 to TRBJ1-2; D remains ambiguous. The V end was cut by 0 bases, the J end by 8 bases, with 16 bases between. Germline CDR1 and CDR2: SGHDN and FVKESK. The CDR3 loop spans 15 amino acids. The CDR3 is CASSQDLDPSEGYTF. The DNA for the CDR3 is TGTGCCAGCAGCCAAGATCTAGACCCGAGCGAGGGCTACACCTTC.

V is TRBV18 and J is TRBJ1-6, with a tentative D call TRBD1 (5 bases). CDR3 length equals 14 residues. The V and J ends lost 3 bases and 5 bases respectively, with 8 bases between them. The V gene's germline CDR1 is KGHSH and CDR2 LQKENI. CDR3 nucleotides: TGTGCCAGCTCACCCCAGGGCGATAATTCACCCCTCCACTTT. Amino acids: CASSPQGDNSPLHF.